This is a list of T cell receptor beta chains from one sample in a study of Graves' ophthalmopathy and Graves' hyperthyroidism. TCRdb fed the multiplex PCR reads into MiXCR, producing one record per CDR3 protein. The sample comprises 220,000 or so distinct CDR3 sequences, roughly a fifth of which are singletons, and approximately 39% rests with the top ten. Sequencing was carried out using peripheral blood. The receptor set was obtained from a woman between 50 and 59 years old with Graves' ophthalmopathy. The CDR3 runs from the conserved cysteine through the conserved F or W. The D gene is left open where the match is weak. Not every row has a clone size; where given, it reads once, few, many or a size class.

d_call,clone_size,v_call,j_call,cdr3_aa,cdr3_nt
TRBD1,many,TRBV24-1,TRBJ1-2,CATSDGTAQNYGYTF,TGTGCCACCAGTGATGGGACAGCGCAAAACTATGGCTACACCTTC
-,-,TRBV6-5,TRBJ2-5,CASSTRGAETQYF,TGTGCCAGCAGTACTCGGGGTGCGGAGACCCAGTACTTC
-,many,TRBV7-2,TRBJ1-5,CASSANPQGVGNQPQHF,TGTGCCAGCAGCGCAAACCCACAGGGTGTTGGCAATCAGCCCCAGCATTTT
-,-,TRBV5-4,TRBJ1-1,CASSLGGTVGAFF,TGTGCCAGCAGCTTGGGAGGGACTGTCGGAGCTTTCTTT
-,-,TRBV6-2/TRBV6-3,TRBJ2-5,CAVTPDSDQETQYF,TGTGCCGTTACGCCCGATAGCGACCAAGAGACCCAGTACTTC
TRBD1,many,TRBV19,TRBJ1-5,CASSRDREGQPQHF,TGTGCCAGTAGTAGGGACAGGGAAGGACAGCCCCAGCATTTT
-,many,TRBV27,TRBJ2-7,CASSFSTELRGSYEQYF,TGTGCCAGCAGTTTTTCGACCGAACTACGGGGCTCCTACGAGCAGTACTTC
-,many,TRBV7-2,TRBJ2-7,CASSLGFRQYF,TGTGCCAGCAGCTTAGGTTTCCGCCAGTACTTC
-,many,TRBV7-9,TRBJ1-1,CASSPGTLWEAFF,TGTGCCAGCAGCCCAGGGACCCTATGGGAAGCTTTCTTT
-,-,TRBV6-5,TRBJ1-2,CASSYLGEMYGYTF,TGTGCCAGCAGTTACTTGGGGGAGATGTATGGCTACACCTTC